These 19 T cell receptor beta chains originate from one sample sequenced in a study of graft-versus-host responses after intestinal transplantation. The assay was immunoSEQ multiplex PCR, and TCRdb's table has in-frame clones only and misses some. Of about 20,000 clones listed, about 95% were seen once; the top ten hold over 0.7%. This material consisted of PBMCs, taken 23 days after intestinal transplant. Receptors originate from a human patient who received an intestinal transplant, so some T cells may come from the graft donor.

This clone was seen a single time. The V call is TRBV27, the J call TRBJ2-7; tentative D call: TRBD2 (7 bases). Looked up from germline, CDR1 is MNHEY and CDR2 is SMNVEV (reference sequence). The CDR3 length is 15 residues. V lost 5 bases to trimming and J lost 2 bases, with 16 bases between them. The CDR3 nucleotides are TGTGCCAGCAGTCCCTCGGGGGGCTCTGCCTACGAGCAGTACTTC. Its protein is CASSPSGGSAYEQYF.

CDR3 protein: CASSLVGGQGPETQYF. The CDR3 DNA reads as TGCGCCAGCAGCTTGGTTGGGGGACAGGGTCCAGAGACCCAGTACTTC. The chain combines TRBV5-1 with TRBJ2-5; 9 bases are a match to TRBD1. The J segment lost 4 bases and the V segment lost 0 bases, leaving 7 bases of the junction unmatched. From germline, CDR1 is SGHRS and CDR2 YFSETQ. This CDR3 region has 16 residues.

This rearrangement joins TRBV2 to TRBJ2-7, with 14 bases lining up with TRBD2. J gave up 7 bases and V 8 bases, and 13 bases lay outside the gene matches. Germline values: CDR1 SNHLY, CDR2 FYNNEI. The CDR3 consists of 16 residues. DNA for the CDR3: TGTGCCAGCTCGGGACTAGCGGGAGCGGGTTCTTTGGAGCAGTACTTC. This gives the protein CASSGLAGAGSLEQYF.

V usage is TRBV6-1 and J usage is TRBJ2-5; tentative D call: TRBD2 (7 bases). V was cut by 5 bases and J by 4 bases, with 11 bases left in between. CDR1 and CDR2 from the germline V gene are MNHNS and SASEGT. The CDR3 is made up of 13 amino acids. The CDR3 DNA sequence: TGTGCCAGCAGTCCAAGGGGGGGAGAGACCCAGTACTTC. Protein sequence: CASSPRGGETQYF.

V is TRBV6-5 and J is TRBJ1-2; TRBD1 agrees at 11 bases. This CDR3 spans 15 amino acids. The germline V gene has CDR1 MNHEY and CDR2 SVGAGI. Trimming took 2 bases from V and 4 from J; bases not matched to a gene: 3. CDR3 sequence: CASSYRGTGGYGYTF. As DNA, the CDR3 is TGTGCCAGCAGTTACCGGGGGACAGGGGGCTATGGCTACACCTTC.

The chain is built from TRBV4-1 and TRBJ1-5; a possible D gene is TRBD1 (5 bases). The germline CDR1 and CDR2 sequences are MGHRA and YSYEKL. This CDR3 has 15 residues. V lost 1 base and J 4 bases, leaving 11 bases between the germline ends. CDR3 loop: CASSQVRGDNQPQHF. The CDR3 DNA sequence: TGCGCCAGCAGCCAAGTACGGGGGGATAATCAGCCCCAGCATTTT.

This chain joins TRBV9 and TRBJ1-2, with D tentatively TRBD1 (6 bases). The CDR3 runs 17 residues. V lost 3 bases to trimming and J lost 4 bases, with 22 bases between them. Germline V gene lookup returns CDR1 SGDLS and CDR2 YYNGEE. CDR3: CASSGPGTVQGIYGYTF. DNA of the CDR3: TGTGCCAGCAGCGGGCCCGGGACGGTGCAGGGGATCTATGGCTACACCTTC.

The chain has TRBV4-1 and TRBJ1-2; D perhaps matches TRBD1 (6 bases). The CDR3 spans 16 residues. Germline CDR1 MGHRA, CDR2 YSYEKL. V was clipped by 1 base and J by 6 bases, with 18 bases between them. CDR3: CASSQGQEFYTDGYTF. In nucleotides, the CDR3 is TGCGCCAGCAGCCAAGGACAGGAATTTTATACAGATGGCTACACCTTC.

The chain employs TRBV19 and TRBJ2-7; 8 nucleotides line up with TRBD2. This CDR3 is built from 15 residues. J gave up 2 bases and V 5 bases, and 8 bases lay outside the gene matches. Germline CDR1 LNHDA, CDR2 SQIVND (reference sequence). In nucleotides, the CDR3 is TGTGCCAGTAGTCTGGGGACTAGTGCCACCTACGAGCAGTACTTC. Translating gives CASSLGTSATYEQYF.

The gene calls are TRBV10-1 and TRBJ2-7, with 9 nucleotides matching TRBD1. The CDR3 is made up of 15 amino acids. V lost 0 bases to trimming and J lost 5 bases; unmatched junction nucleotides: 5. Germline V gene sequence: CDR1 WNHNN, CDR2 SYGVQD (reference sequence). CDR3 amino acids: CASSESGTGTNEQYF. CDR3 in DNA: TGCGCCAGCAGTGAGTCCGGGACAGGGACCAACGAGCAGTACTTC.

The J gene is TRBJ1-6, the V gene TRBV30; D uncertain. The CDR3 is 16 amino acids. V lost 0 bases to trimming and J lost 6 bases, with 15 bases between them. CDR1 GTSNPN and CDR2 SVGIG come from the germline V gene (reference sequence). In nucleotides, the CDR3 is TGTGCCTGGAGTGTTGTCCTAAGGCAGCCTAATTCACCCCTCCACTTT. It encodes CAWSVVLRQPNSPLHF.

Only one count was recorded for this clone. The chain employs TRBV6-5 and TRBJ1-2; 7 bases map to TRBD1. The CDR3 covers 13 residues. Germline CDR1 reads MNHEY; CDR2 reads SVGAGI. The V and J ends lost 4 bases and 6 bases, in that order; junction bases with no gene match: 5. The CDR3 sequence: CASSFTGDNGYTF. The CDR3 region has the DNA TGTGCCAGCAGTTTTACAGGGGATAATGGCTACACCTTC.

The V call is TRBV28, the J call TRBJ1-2, with D tentatively TRBD1 (5 bases). CDR1 is MDHEN, CDR2 SYDVKM, per germline. The CDR3 has 13 residues. Trimming shortened V by 6 bases and J by 2 bases, and 10 bases separated the two germline ends. CDR3 bases: TGTGCCAGCAGGGGGCGCACCAACTATGGCTACACCTTC. Amino acid sequence: CASRGRTNYGYTF.

In nucleotides, the CDR3 is TGTGCCAGCAGTGCACAGGACAGCTATGGCTACACCTTC. Residues: CASSAQDSYGYTF. The chain links TRBV25-1 to TRBJ1-2; maybe TRBD1 (6 bases). The V end was cut by 4 bases, the J end by 4 bases, with 10 bases between. Per the germline V gene, CDR1 is MGHDK and CDR2 is SYGVNS. The CDR3 has 13 amino acids.

V and J are TRBV10-2 and TRBJ2-5, with D perhaps matching TRBD1 or TRBD2 (6 bases each). V lost 8 bases and J 1 base, leaving 11 bases between the germline ends. Germline V gene data show CDR1 as WSHSY and CDR2 as SAAADI. The CDR3 contains 13 residues. The CDR3 region is CASGWGAQETQYF. The CDR3 DNA reads as TGCGCCAGCGGGTGGGGGGCCCAAGAGACCCAGTACTTC.

In DNA form, the CDR3 reads TGTGCCAGCAGTTTCCGATTCACAGATACGCAGTATTTT. Its protein is CASSFRFTDTQYF. This rearrangement joins TRBV27 to TRBJ2-3; D unresolved. The CDR3 loop spans 13 amino acids. Germline CDR1 is MNHEY and CDR2 is SMNVEV (reference sequence). V shed 3 bases and J shed 2 bases, with 6 bases lying between them.

The chain has TRBV29-1 and TRBJ2-2; TRBD2 is a possible D gene (5 bases). The CDR3 is made up of 13 amino acids. Looked up from germline, CDR1 is SQVTM and CDR2 is ANQGSEA. V shed 7 bases and J shed 0 bases, with 9 bases lying between them. CDR3 loop: CSAGLTNTGELFF. The DNA of the CDR3 is TGCAGCGCTGGACTCACGAACACCGGGGAGCTGTTTTTT.

The chain joins TRBV4-1 to TRBJ2-2, with 8 bases lining up with TRBD1. The CDR3 spans 16 residues. CDR1 is MGHRA, CDR2 YSYEKL, per germline. J gave up 6 bases and V 1 base, and 7 bases lay outside the gene matches. DNA for the CDR3: TGCGCCAGCAGCCAAGTACCGGGACAGGAATCCGGGGAGCTGTTTTTT. It codes for CASSQVPGQESGELFF.

CDR3 sequence (DNA): TGTGCCAGCAGCTTTCCTCCGGGACTAGCGGAACCTCTTACCTACGAGCAGTACTTC. Protein product: CASSFPPGLAEPLTYEQYF. This chain uses TRBV7-9 with TRBJ2-7, with TRBD2 matching 11 bases. After removal of 3 bases from V and 2 bases from J, the junction contained 15 bases not matched to a gene. Germline assignment: CDR1 SEHNR and CDR2 FQNEAQ (reference sequence). This CDR3 is 19 amino acids long.